This note documents a single T cell receptor (beta chain) sequence. Its antigen is currently unknown. Sample time point: week 47, end of study. Doses consisted of 300 ug of mutant IDH1 20-mer peptide each, paired with topical imiquimod. In weeks 1, 3, 5, 7, 11, 15, 19 and 23, patients were vaccinated. Those who donated had recent WHO grade 3 or 4 IDH1-mutant, ATRX-lost astrocytomas. J gave up 4 bases and V 6 bases, and 10 bases lay outside the gene matches. Germline CDR1 is ENHRY and CDR2 is SYGVKD. The length of the CDR3 is 16 residues. Sequencing used immunoSEQ multiplex PCR; TCRdb keeps in-frame clones, though not all of them. The table records about 24,000 clones, roughly 82% of them present only once. The data were obtained in a study of a mutant IDH1 vaccine in newly diagnosed glioma. About the study: Radiotherapy alone preceded vaccination by 4-6 weeks; alternatively, vaccination started with temozolomide cycles. The study, taken as a whole, reports: Immune responses arising from the vaccine appeared in approximately 93% of patients.

The sequence derives from a man in his forties or fifties with glioma. Some clones in this sample may be carry-over from other donors' samples. Sequencing was performed on PBMCs, taken from a glioma patient whose treatment included an IDH1 peptide vaccine. The chain uses TRBV10-3 and TRBJ2-3; the match to TRBD2 covers 10 bases. This chain's CDR3 is CAISPIAGGFADTQYF. CDR3 DNA sequence: TGTGCCATCAGCCCGATAGCGGGGGGTTTCGCAGATACGCAGTATTTT.